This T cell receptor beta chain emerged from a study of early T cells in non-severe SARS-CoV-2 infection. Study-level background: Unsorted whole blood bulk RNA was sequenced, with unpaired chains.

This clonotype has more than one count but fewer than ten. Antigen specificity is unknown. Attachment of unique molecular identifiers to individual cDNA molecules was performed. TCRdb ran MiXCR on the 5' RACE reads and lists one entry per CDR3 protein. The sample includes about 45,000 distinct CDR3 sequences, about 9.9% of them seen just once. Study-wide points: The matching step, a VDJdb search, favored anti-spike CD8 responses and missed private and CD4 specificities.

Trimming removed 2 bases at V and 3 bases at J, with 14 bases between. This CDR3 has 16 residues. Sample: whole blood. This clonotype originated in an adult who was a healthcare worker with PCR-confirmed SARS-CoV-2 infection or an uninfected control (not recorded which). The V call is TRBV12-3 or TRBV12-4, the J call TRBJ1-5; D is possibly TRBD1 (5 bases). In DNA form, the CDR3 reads TGTGCCAGCAGTTTATCGGGGGGGTTCGTCAATCAGCCCCAGCATTTT. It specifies CASSLSGGFVNQPQHF.